This T cell receptor beta chain is drawn from a study of T-cell reconstitution after alpha-beta-depleted transplantation in children. The germline V gene encodes CDR1 SGHTA and CDR2 FQGTGA. The CDR3 consists of 15 residues. Trimming cost V 6 bases and J 3 bases, with 14 bases left between them. Unique molecular identifiers were used in preparing the TCRbeta library. TCRdb re-called the PCR reads through MiXCR, storing one row per CDR3 protein. The table records some 9,700 distinct CDR3 sequences, 14% of them present only once. This clonotype was detected many times. The TCR was taken from a male patient aged 10-17 years who had a stem cell transplant for acute lymphoblastic leukemia, so the T cells may come from the graft donor. The sequenced sample was PBMCs, mostly from graft donor cells, obtained 60 days after TCRalphabeta/CD19-depleted stem cell transplant. V and J are TRBV7-3 and TRBJ1-4; D is uncertain. The CDR3 reads CASRSYKVPNEKLFF. The CDR3 bases are TGTGCCAGCAGAAGTTACAAGGTTCCTAATGAAAAACTGTTTTTT.